The 8 T cell receptor beta chains listed next were all sequenced from one sample in a study of early T cells in non-severe SARS-CoV-2 infection. TCRdb called the 5' RACE reads again in MiXCR, with one record for every CDR3 protein. The repertoire holds about 61,000 distinct CDR3 sequences, around 11% seen once, with 0.95% to 1.5% in the top ten. The input for sequencing was whole blood, taken at baseline. These receptors were collected from an adult who was a healthcare worker with PCR-confirmed SARS-CoV-2 infection or an uninfected control (not recorded which). The donor label of this sample is uncertain.

The CDR3 sequence: CASSFRGERREQYV. The CDR3, as DNA: TGTGCCAGCAGCTTCAGGGGGGAACGGCGCGAGCAGTACGTC. The genes are TRBV13 and TRBJ2-7; D possibly corresponds to TRBD1 (7 bases). This CDR3 is 14 amino acids long. The germline V gene encodes CDR1 PRHDT and CDR2 FYEKMQ (reference sequence). Between the trimmed V and J ends, which lost 3 bases and 6 bases, there was a span of 15 bases.

This clonotype was recorded a few times. The CDR3 nucleotides are TGCGCCAGCAGCCCTCCCGGGGGTATCCCAGATACGCAGTATTTT. Amino acid sequence: CASSPPGGIPDTQYF. This chain uses TRBV4-1 with TRBJ2-3, with D perhaps TRBD2 (6 bases). The germline V and J ends were trimmed by 4 bases and 4 bases, with 15 bases remaining between them. Germline-derived CDR1 and CDR2 are MGHRA and YSYEKL. The CDR3 totals 15 residues.

This clonotype was seen more than once but under ten times. J is TRBJ2-5 and V is TRBV7-2; D possibly matches TRBD1 or TRBD2 (5 bases each). V dropped 6 bases and J dropped 4 bases, with 12 bases sitting between them. Germline assignment: CDR1 SGHTA and CDR2 FQGNSA. There are 13 residues in the CDR3. Here the CDR3 DNA reads TGTGCCAGCAGGGGACCTAGCACAGAGACCCAGTACTTC. Its translation: CASRGPSTETQYF.

This clonotype occurred many times. CDR3 amino acids: CASSTGLAENIQYF. The CDR3, as DNA: TGTGCCAGCAGCACGGGACTAGCGGAAAACATTCAGTACTTC. This chain connects TRBV7-2 to TRBJ2-4, with 11 bases fitting TRBD2. Germline lookup yields CDR1 SGHTA and CDR2 FQGNSA. J gave up 5 bases and V 5 bases, and 2 bases lay outside the gene matches. CDR3 size: 14 residues.

This clonotype was seen a few times. V gene TRBV12-3 or TRBV12-4 combines with J gene TRBJ2-1; no firm D call. The CDR3 sequence is 13 residues long. The V end was cut by 5 bases, the J end by 2 bases, with 7 bases between. The CDR3 nucleotides read TGTGCCAGCAGTCCCCGGGCCTACAATGAGCAGTTCTTC. The encoded protein is CASSPRAYNEQFF.

This clonotype has a handful of counts. This chain connects TRBV6-1 to TRBJ2-7, with D possibly TRBD1 on 5 matching bases. CDR1 is MNHNS and CDR2 is SASEGT in the germline V gene. V was clipped by 7 bases and J by 4 bases, with 14 bases between them. The CDR3 covers 13 residues. CDR3: CASTEPGNYEQYV. CDR3 DNA: TGTGCCAGCACCGAACCAGGGAATTACGAGCAGTACGTC.

This clonotype was found a few times. This CDR3 reads CATSRAGSSGELFF. The DNA for the CDR3 is TGTGCCACCAGTCGGGCGGGGTCTTCCGGGGAGCTGTTTTTT. The chain is built from TRBV24-1 and TRBJ2-2; TRBD2 might be the D (6 bases). The germline gives CDR1 KGHDR, CDR2 SFDVKD. The CDR3 extends over 14 amino acids. V gave up 6 bases and J gave up 6 bases, with 13 bases separating them.

The chain uses TRBV6-5 and TRBJ1-2; D is unclear. With 4 bases removed from V and 8 bases from J, the gap between germline ends came to 17 bases. CDR1 is MNHEY, CDR2 SVGAGI, per germline. The CDR3 runs 14 residues. The CDR3 DNA is TGTGCCAGCAGTTCCCGTCCCCAATATAAGGGCTACACCTTC. It yields the protein CASSSRPQYKGYTF.